The clone carrying this T cell receptor beta chain showed up just a few times. Its specificity is unknown. TCRdb used MiXCR to reprocess the RACE reads, holding one entry per CDR3 protein. The sample lists about 46,000 distinct CDR3 sequences, about 9.2% occurring once. V trimming: 4 bases; J trimming: 4 bases; junction bases outside the gene matches: 4. The CDR3 is 16 residues long. Per germline, CDR1 MNHNS and CDR2 SASEGT. The time point denotes: pre-sensitization, week 0. Treatment specified: therapeutic diphenylcyclopropenone sensitization with weekly scalp DPC. The record originates from a study of human T cells and chemical hapten exposure. In the study overall: Alopecia areata, totalis or universalis was found in mostly female patients. Overall study findings and caveats: Donors were affected by alopecia, so their immune reaction might vary from that of healthy individuals.

This sequence joins TRBV6-1 and TRBJ2-2; 12 bases are shared with TRBD2. This TCR was sampled from a woman aged 40 to 50 with alopecia areata. Some clones in this sample may be carry-over from other donors' samples. The sample consisted of whole blood, taken in connection with sensitization to the hapten diphenylcyclopropenone (DPC). CDR3 coding DNA: TGTGCCAGCAGTGTTCTAGCGGGGGGGCCCACCGGGGAGCTGTTTTTT. It translates to CASSVLAGGPTGELFF.